The 11 T cell receptor beta chains below come from one sample, sequenced in a study of T cells in Graves' hyperthyroidism and ophthalmopathy (dated by TCRdb to the late 2010s). The library was produced with multiplex PCR. The instrument was an Illumina HiSeq 2000. The TCR beta CDR3 regions were amplified from the RNA transcripts. For the first round of RT-PCR on the TCR CDR3, the HTBI primer set was used together with the Qiagen OneStep RT-PCR kit. The public reads were reanalyzed by TCRdb: fastp trimming at Q25, MiXCR alignment, in-frame beta chains only. Records with the same CDR3 protein are collapsed into one entry carrying the most frequent genes and DNA. This sample has approximately 630,000 distinct CDR3 sequences in its table, and roughly 16% of those were observed once. The biggest ten clones account for around 3.9% of the sample. The sample was blood. The receptors originated from a woman aged 30 to 39 with Graves' hyperthyroidism.

In its sample, this clonotype was seen a few times. The J gene is TRBJ1-1, the V gene TRBV20-1; tentatively, D is TRBD1 (6 bases). This CDR3 has 13 amino acids. The germline gives CDR1 DFQATT, CDR2 SNEGSKA (reference sequence). V was shortened by 3 bases and J by 1 base, with 9 bases between the two germline ends. CDR3 bases: TGCAGTGCTAGCTGGGGGCCGAACACTGAAGCTTTCTTT. This codes for CSASWGPNTEAFF.

J is TRBJ2-3 and V is TRBV12-3 or TRBV12-4; a weak D match, TRBD1 (5 bases). The CDR3 consists of 14 residues. V shed 2 bases and J shed 2 bases, with 8 bases lying between them. The CDR3 sequence is CASSLTRDTDTQYF. CDR3 nucleotides: TGTGCCAGCAGTTTAACCAGGGACACAGATACGCAGTATTTT.

Ten or more counts support this clonotype. The CDR3 nucleotides are TGCGCCAGCAGCTTGTCTAGCGGGAGGGAGCAGTTCTTC. This encodes CASSLSSGREQFF. V gene TRBV5-1 combines with J gene TRBJ2-1; TRBD2 agrees at 11 bases. CDR1 SGHRS and CDR2 YFSETQ come from the germline V gene. After removal of 1 base from V and 10 bases from J, the junction contained 1 base not matched to a gene. The CDR3 consists of 13 residues. Combining the CDR3 with reference TRBV5-1 and TRBJ2-1 gives the whole variable domain KAGVTQTPRYLIKTRGQQVTLSCSPISGHRSVSWYQQTPGQGLQFLFEYFSETQRNKGNFPGRFSGRQFSNSRSEMNVSTLELGDSALYLCASSLSSGREQFFGPGTRLTVL.

There are many counts of this clonotype. V is TRBV27 and J is TRBJ2-1, with D perhaps matching TRBD1 (6 bases). V was trimmed by 2 bases and J by 3 bases, leaving 14 bases between them. The length of the CDR3 is 16 residues. Germline-derived CDR1 and CDR2 are MNHEY and SMNVEV (reference sequence). Written as DNA, the CDR3 is TGTGCCAGCAGTTTAGAAGGGCAGGGGCTCTACAATGAGCAGTTCTTC. It codes for CASSLEGQGLYNEQFF.

In its sample, this clonotype was seen many times. The chain carries TRBV2 and TRBJ1-2; D may be TRBD1 (6 bases). The germline gives CDR1 SNHLY, CDR2 FYNNEI. Between the trimmed V and J ends, which lost 8 bases and 8 bases, there was a span of 15 bases. The CDR3 consists of 12 residues. CDR3: CASGDLRGGYTF. Written as DNA, the CDR3 is TGTGCCAGCGGCGACCTCAGGGGAGGCTACACCTTC. Complete variable domain (other parts from reference TRBV2 and TRBJ1-2): EPEVTQTPSHQVTQMGQEVILRCVPISNHLYFYWYRQILGQKVEFLVSFYNNEISEKSEIFDDQFSVERPDGSNFTLKIRSTKLEDSAMYFCASGDLRGGYTFGSGTRLTVV.

V usage is TRBV9 and J usage is TRBJ1-5; D not certain. The CDR3 has 13 residues. Germline assignment: CDR1 SGDLS and CDR2 YYNGEE. The V gene lost 0 bases and the J gene lost 6 bases, with 7 bases spanning the gap. In DNA form, the CDR3 reads TGTGCCAGCAGCGTAGAAGATCGTCAGCCCCAGCATTTT. Encoded protein: CASSVEDRQPQHF.

This chain uses TRBV2 with TRBJ1-3, with no clear D. The CDR3 covers 14 residues. V lost 3 bases and J lost 2, with 8 bases in between. CDR1 is SNHLY, CDR2 FYNNEI, per germline. The CDR3 bases are TGTGCCAGCAGTGAGTCCGGGACTGGAAACACCATATATTTT. As protein: CASSESGTGNTIYF.

This clonotype was observed at least ten times. J is TRBJ2-7 and V is TRBV28, with D perhaps TRBD1 (6 bases). Trimming took off 7 bases at V and 5 bases at J, with 12 bases between the two ends. From germline, CDR1 is MDHEN and CDR2 SYDVKM. The CDR3 has 12 residues. This CDR3 reads CASTTGLNEQYF. Here the CDR3 DNA reads TGTGCCAGCACCACAGGGCTCAACGAGCAGTACTTC.

The rearrangement joins TRBV3-2 to TRBJ1-2; no check of the table's D call, TRBD1, against the DNA was made. TRBV3-2 is described as a pseudogene. The CDR3 extends over 18 amino acids. CDR3 region: CASSQEAGEPGRNYGYTF. CDR3 bases: TGTGCCAGCAGCCAAGAGGCCGGTGAACCGGGACGGAACTATGGCTACACCTTC.

At least ten counts were recorded for this clonotype. The chain couples TRBV6-2 or TRBV6-3 to TRBJ2-5; 8 bases are shared with TRBD2. With 0 bases clipped from V and 4 bases from J, the junction kept 7 bases outside the gene matches. Germline CDR1 MNHEY, CDR2 SVGEGT. CDR3 length: 16 residues. CDR3 DNA sequence: TGTGCCAGCAGTTACTCAGCGGGAGATCTGGGAGAGACCCAGTACTTC. It translates to CASSYSAGDLGETQYF.

The chain combines TRBV20-1 with TRBJ1-4, with 9 nucleotides matching TRBD1. V shed 1 base, J shed 2 bases, and the junction held 5 bases outside the gene matches. CDR1 and CDR2 (germline): DFQATT, SNEGSKA (reference sequence). The length of the CDR3 is 16 residues. The CDR3 loop is CSARVTGGSTNEKLFF. DNA of the CDR3: TGCAGTGCTAGAGTAACAGGGGGCTCTACTAATGAAAAACTGTTTTTT.